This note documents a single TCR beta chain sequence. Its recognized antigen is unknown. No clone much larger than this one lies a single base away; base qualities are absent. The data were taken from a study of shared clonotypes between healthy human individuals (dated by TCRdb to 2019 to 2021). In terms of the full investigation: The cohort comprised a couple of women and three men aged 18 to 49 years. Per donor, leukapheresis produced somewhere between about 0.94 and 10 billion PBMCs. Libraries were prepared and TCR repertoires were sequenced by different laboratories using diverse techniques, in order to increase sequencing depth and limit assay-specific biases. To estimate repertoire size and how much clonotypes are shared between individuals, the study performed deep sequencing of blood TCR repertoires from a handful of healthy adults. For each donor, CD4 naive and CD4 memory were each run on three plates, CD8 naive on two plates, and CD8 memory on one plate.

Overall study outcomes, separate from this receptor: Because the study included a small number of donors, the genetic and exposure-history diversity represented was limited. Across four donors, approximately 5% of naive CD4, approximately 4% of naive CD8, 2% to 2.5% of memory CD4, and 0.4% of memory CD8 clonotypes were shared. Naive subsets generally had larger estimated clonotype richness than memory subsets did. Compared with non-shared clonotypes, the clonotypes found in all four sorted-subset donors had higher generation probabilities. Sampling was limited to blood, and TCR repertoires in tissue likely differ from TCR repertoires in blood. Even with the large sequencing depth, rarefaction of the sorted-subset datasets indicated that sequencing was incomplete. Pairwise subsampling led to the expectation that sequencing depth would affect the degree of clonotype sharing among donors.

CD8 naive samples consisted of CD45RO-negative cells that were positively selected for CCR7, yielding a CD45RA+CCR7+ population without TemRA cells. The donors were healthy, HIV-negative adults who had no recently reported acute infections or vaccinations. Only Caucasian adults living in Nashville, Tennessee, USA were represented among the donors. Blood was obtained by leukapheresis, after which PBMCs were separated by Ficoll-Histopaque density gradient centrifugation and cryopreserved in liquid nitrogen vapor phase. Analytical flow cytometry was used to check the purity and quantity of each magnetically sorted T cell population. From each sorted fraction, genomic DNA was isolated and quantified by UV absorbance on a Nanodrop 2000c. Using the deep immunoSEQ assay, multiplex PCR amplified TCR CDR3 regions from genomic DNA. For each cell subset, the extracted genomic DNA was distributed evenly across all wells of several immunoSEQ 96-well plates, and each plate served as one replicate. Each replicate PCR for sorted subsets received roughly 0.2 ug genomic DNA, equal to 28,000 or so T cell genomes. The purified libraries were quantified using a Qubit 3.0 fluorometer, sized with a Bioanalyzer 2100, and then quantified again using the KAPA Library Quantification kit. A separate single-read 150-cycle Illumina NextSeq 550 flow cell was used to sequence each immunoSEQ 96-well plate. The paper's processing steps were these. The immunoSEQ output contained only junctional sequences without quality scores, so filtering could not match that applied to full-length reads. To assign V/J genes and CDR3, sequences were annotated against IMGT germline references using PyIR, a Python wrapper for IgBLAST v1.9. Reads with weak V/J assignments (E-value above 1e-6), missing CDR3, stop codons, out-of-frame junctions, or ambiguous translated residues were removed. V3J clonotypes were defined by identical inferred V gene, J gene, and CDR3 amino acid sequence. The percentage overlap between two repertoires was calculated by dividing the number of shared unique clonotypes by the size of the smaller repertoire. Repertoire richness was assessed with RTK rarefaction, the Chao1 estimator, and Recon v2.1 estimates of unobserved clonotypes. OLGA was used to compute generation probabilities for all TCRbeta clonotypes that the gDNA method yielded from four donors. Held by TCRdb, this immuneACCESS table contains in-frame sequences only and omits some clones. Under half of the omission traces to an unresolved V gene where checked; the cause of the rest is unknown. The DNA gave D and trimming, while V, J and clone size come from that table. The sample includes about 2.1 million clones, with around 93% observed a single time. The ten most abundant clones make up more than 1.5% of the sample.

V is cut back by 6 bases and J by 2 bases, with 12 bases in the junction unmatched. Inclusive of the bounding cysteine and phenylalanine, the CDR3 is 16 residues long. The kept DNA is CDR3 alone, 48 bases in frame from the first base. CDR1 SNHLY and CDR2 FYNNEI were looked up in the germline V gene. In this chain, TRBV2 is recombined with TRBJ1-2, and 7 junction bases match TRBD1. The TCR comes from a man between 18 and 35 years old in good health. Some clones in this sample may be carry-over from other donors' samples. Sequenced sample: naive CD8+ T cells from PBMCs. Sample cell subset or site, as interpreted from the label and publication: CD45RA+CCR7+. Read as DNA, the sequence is TGTGCCAGCAGCCTCCAGGGGGAGGTCTCGAACTATGGCTACACCTTC. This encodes CASSLQGEVSNYGYTF.